One sample yielded the 27 T cell receptor beta chains listed below, sequenced in a study of blood T cells in healthy people across ages. Next came a second PCR, run for about 7 to 11 cycles, which used a sample-barcoded 5' primer along with a J-beta primer mix. MiXCR was run by TCRdb on the 5' RACE reads, yielding one entry per CDR3 protein. Here the sample spans some 1.6 million distinct CDR3 sequences, about 31% being singletons. The material sequenced was blood. Receptors originate from a woman under 40 in good health.

This clonotype was detected ten times or more. V usage is TRBV20-1 and J usage is TRBJ2-5, with 8 bases that match TRBD2. In germline, CDR1 is DFQATT, CDR2 SNEGSKA (reference sequence). V was clipped by 1 base and J by 2 bases; unmatched bases: 9. This CDR3 contains 16 residues. CDR3 coding DNA: TGCAGTGCTAGAGTTCCCGGGGGGGCAGAACAAGAGACCCAGTACTTC. Amino acid sequence: CSARVPGGAEQETQYF.

The V and J genes are TRBV18 and TRBJ2-5, with D possibly TRBD1 on 6 matching bases. The CDR3 totals 14 residues. CDR1 and CDR2 from the germline V gene are KGHSH and LQKENI. Between the trimmed V and J ends, which lost 1 base and 5 bases, there was a span of 11 bases. The CDR3 sequence is CASSPLRGHETQYF. The CDR3 DNA sequence: TGTGCCAGCTCACCACTCAGGGGACACGAGACCCAGTACTTC.

A few counts support this clonotype. The V and J genes are TRBV5-1 and TRBJ2-7; 10 nucleotides line up with TRBD1. Germline V gene sequence: CDR1 SGHRS, CDR2 YFSETQ. V lost 4 bases to trimming and J lost 5 bases; unmatched junction nucleotides: 6. This CDR3 region has 14 residues. This CDR3 is CASSDDRGPNEQYF. Written as DNA, the CDR3 is TGCGCCAGCAGCGATGACAGGGGGCCCAACGAGCAGTACTTC.

The rearrangement uses TRBV28 and TRBJ2-5, with TRBD2 identical over 7 bases. Germline loops: CDR1 MDHEN, CDR2 SYDVKM. V was pared by 1 base and J by 3 bases, with 5 bases of the junction left unmatched. This CDR3 has 15 residues. CDR3 residues: CASSLYPGGEETQYF. The CDR3 DNA sequence: TGTGCCAGCAGTTTATACCCGGGAGGAGAAGAGACCCAGTACTTC.

The chain recombines TRBV27 with TRBJ2-7; the D is unclear. The CDR3 is 15 residues long. V lost 6 bases and J 2 bases, leaving 17 bases between the germline ends. Per germline, CDR1 MNHEY and CDR2 SMNVEV (reference sequence). CDR3 nucleotide sequence: TGTGCCAGCAGCCAAACAAGGACGGGCCCCTACGAGCAGTACTTC. This gives the protein CASSQTRTGPYEQYF.

The V call is TRBV5-5, the J call TRBJ2-7, with TRBD2 matching over 9 bases. This CDR3 region has 15 residues. The V segment lost 4 bases and the J segment 1 base; nucleotides outside the gene matches: 6. CDR1 SGHKS and CDR2 YYEKEE come from the germline V gene (reference sequence). The CDR3 protein is CASSPVSGGSYEQYF. In nucleotides, the CDR3 is TGTGCCAGCAGCCCGGTCAGCGGGGGGTCCTACGAGCAGTACTTC.

V and J are TRBV4-2 and TRBJ1-1; D possibly corresponds to TRBD1 (5 bases). The CDR3 has 14 amino acids. The germline V gene has CDR1 LGHNA and CDR2 YNFKEQ. V was pared by 4 bases and J by 2 bases, with 11 bases between. CDR3: CASSRGRVNTEAFF. Written as DNA, the CDR3 is TGTGCCAGCAGCCGGGGACGAGTAAACACTGAAGCTTTCTTT.

The V call is TRBV24-1, the J call TRBJ2-7; 15 nucleotides align to TRBD2. Per the germline V gene, CDR1 is KGHDR and CDR2 is SFDVKD. The trim removed 7 bases at V and 0 bases at J, leaving 6 bases unmatched. The CDR3 loop spans 17 amino acids. The DNA of the CDR3 is TGTGCCACCAGCGGGACTAGCGGGGGGATAAGCTCCTACGAGCAGTACTTC. This gives the protein CATSGTSGGISSYEQYF.

The chain couples TRBV20-1 to TRBJ2-3; TRBD2 matches at 11 bases. The germline V gene has CDR1 DFQATT and CDR2 SNEGSKA (reference sequence). Losses at the gene ends were 5 bases for V and 2 bases for J; bases not matched to a gene: 12. This CDR3 spans 17 amino acids. CDR3 residues: CSAGAILAGGVTDTQYF. The CDR3 region has the DNA TGCAGTGCTGGAGCTATATTAGCGGGAGGGGTCACAGATACGCAGTATTTT.

The chain carries TRBV7-2 and TRBJ2-3; perhaps TRBD2 as D (6 bases). The CDR3 length is 13 residues. Germline V gives CDR1 SGHTA, CDR2 FQGNSA. V lost 5 bases, J lost 4 bases, and 10 bases lay in between. The CDR3 DNA reads TGTGCCAGCAGCGACCGGGGGTCAGATACGCAGTATTTT. Translation gives CASSDRGSDTQYF. Full variable domain (missing parts from reference TRBV7-2 and TRBJ2-3): GAGVSQSPSNKVTEKGKDVELRCDPISGHTALYWYRQSLGQGLEFLIYFQGNSAPDKSGLPSDRFSAERTGGSVSTLTIQRTQQEDSAVYLCASSDRGSDTQYFGPGTRLTVL.

This clonotype was counted a few times. This chain joins TRBV28 and TRBJ2-7; 10 bases agree with TRBD1. Germline V gives CDR1 MDHEN, CDR2 SYDVKM. CDR3 length: 19 amino acids. V was pared by 4 bases and J by 7 bases, with 22 bases of the junction left unmatched. In DNA, the CDR3 is TGTGCCAGCAGTTACTCCTTGACCACACCGGGACAGGGGATTGGTGAGCAGTACTTC. It translates to CASSYSLTTPGQGIGEQYF.

The chain links TRBV6-7 to TRBJ1-5; TRBD1 agrees at 8 bases. TRBV6-7 is an ORF for which the function is uncertain. The CDR3 has 16 amino acids. Trimming removed 2 bases from V and 2 bases from J; junction bases left unmatched: 5. The CDR3 nucleotides are TGTGCCAGCAGTTACACTTTCAGGGGGCGCAATCAGCCCCAGCATTTT. Its protein is CASSYTFRGRNQPQHF.

This clonotype occurred a few times. The chain links TRBV5-1 to TRBJ2-7; TRBD1 matches at 7 bases. Germline V lookup: CDR1 SGHRS, CDR2 YFSETQ. The trim removed 4 bases at V and 4 bases at J, leaving 11 bases unmatched. CDR3 length: 15 amino acids. CDR3 nucleotides: TGCGCCAGCAGCGTCCTAGGAGCAGGGGGATACGAGCAGTACTTC. Amino acids: CASSVLGAGGYEQYF.

Turning to this clonotype: A much larger clone differs by one base, so this may be a read error. The chain is built from TRBV20-1 and TRBJ2-1; TRBD2 might be the D (5 bases). V lost 5 bases to trimming and J lost 15 bases, with 14 bases between them. This CDR3 is 10 amino acids long. Germline CDR1 DFQATT, CDR2 SNEGSKA (reference sequence). The CDR3 DNA follows: TGCAGTGCTGAACTAGAATTGCGGTTCTTC. It codes for CSAELELRFF.

The sample holds a few counts of this clonotype. This chain uses TRBV6-6 with TRBJ1-6; 8 bases align to TRBD1. CDR3 length: 15 amino acids. V was pared by 6 bases and J by 4 bases, with 5 bases of the junction left unmatched. Looked up from germline, CDR1 is MNHNY and CDR2 is SVGAGI (reference sequence). CDR3 nucleotide sequence: TGTGCCAGCAGAGATGGACAGGGTTATAATTCACCCCTCCACTTT. Amino acids: CASRDGQGYNSPLHF.

Remarks on this clonotype: This may come from a read error, since a much larger clone is one base off. The rearrangement links TRBV29-1 to TRBJ2-7; 7 bases match TRBD1. The germline CDR1 and CDR2 sequences are SQVTM and ANQGSEA. The CDR3 spans 13 residues. The CDR3 DNA sequence: TGCAGCGTTGCGAGACAGGGAACCTACGGGCAGTACTTC. It translates to CSVARQGTYGQYF.

The table lists this clonotype with a few counts. J is TRBJ2-3 and V is TRBV18; the D gene could be TRBD1 or TRBD2 (6 bases each). The V and J ends lost 2 bases and 6 bases respectively, with 12 bases between them. This CDR3 is built from 14 residues. Germline CDR1 KGHSH, CDR2 LQKENI. The CDR3 nucleotides read TGTGCCAGCTCACCAACGGGGGCGTCCGATACGCAGTATTTT. Translating it yields CASSPTGASDTQYF. The full variable domain, its missing parts supplied by reference TRBV18 and TRBJ2-3, is NAGVMQNPRHLVRRRGQEARLRCSPMKGHSHVYWYRQLPEEGLKFMVYLQKENIIDESGMPKERFSAEFPKEGPSILRIQQVVRGDSAAYFCASSPTGASDTQYFGPGTRLTVL.

This chain uses TRBV18 with TRBJ2-1; 7 positions agree with TRBD2. Germline V gives CDR1 KGHSH, CDR2 LQKENI. J lost 4 bases, V lost 3 bases, and 3 bases had no gene match. The CDR3 contains 14 residues. The CDR3 region is CASSPAGEYNEQFF. CDR3 DNA: TGTGCCAGCTCACCGGCGGGAGAGTACAATGAGCAGTTCTTC. Supplemented by reference TRBV18 and TRBJ2-1, the full variable domain reads NAGVMQNPRHLVRRRGQEARLRCSPMKGHSHVYWYRQLPEEGLKFMVYLQKENIIDESGMPKERFSAEFPKEGPSILRIQQVVRGDSAAYFCASSPAGEYNEQFFGPGTRLTVL.

The chain employs TRBV28 and TRBJ2-3, with TRBD2 matching 9 bases. Trimming cost V 6 bases and J 5 bases; bases outside gene matches: 12. Germline-derived CDR1 and CDR2 are MDHEN and SYDVKM. CDR3 length equals 16 residues. The CDR3 DNA reads as TGTGCCAGCAGCTTGCCCCCCCTAGCGGGAAGAGATACGCAGTATTTT. It yields the protein CASSLPPLAGRDTQYF.

The chain employs TRBV20-1 and TRBJ1-2, with no clear D. CDR3 length: 12 amino acids. CDR1 and CDR2 from the germline V gene are DFQATT and SNEGSKA (reference sequence). V lost 3 bases and J 3 bases, leaving 8 bases between the germline ends. The CDR3 here is CSASPPYYGYTF. The DNA of the CDR3 is TGCAGTGCTAGCCCCCCGTACTATGGCTACACCTTC.

In the case of this clonotype: A junction end diverges from the germline sequence, so it may reflect a read error. CDR3 loop: CSAGDPSGSTDTQYF. In nucleotides, the CDR3 is TGCAGTGCTGGAGACCCCAGCGGGAGCACAGATACGCAGTATTTT. V gene TRBV20-1 combines with J gene TRBJ2-3; TRBD2 might be the D (6 bases). CDR1 DFQATT and CDR2 SNEGSKA come from the germline V gene (reference sequence). This CDR3 is built from 15 residues.

This chain links TRBV6-6 with TRBJ2-5; 15 positions agree with TRBD2. V gave up 5 bases and J gave up 5 bases; unmatched junction bases: 6. Germline V gene sequence: CDR1 MNHNY, CDR2 SVGAGI (reference sequence). The CDR3 contains 16 residues. CDR3 amino acids: CASSTAGTSGGETQYF. Here the CDR3 DNA reads TGTGCCAGCAGTACCGCTGGGACTAGCGGGGGGGAGACCCAGTACTTC.

There are many counts of this clonotype. This chain connects TRBV7-6 to TRBJ2-5; D not resolved. Germline assignment: CDR1 SGHVS and CDR2 FNYEAQ. The CDR3 sequence is 15 residues long. The V gene lost 0 bases and the J gene lost 0 bases, with 8 bases spanning the gap. CDR3 sequence reads: CASSLALAYQETQYF. Here the CDR3 DNA reads TGTGCCAGCAGCTTAGCGCTGGCGTACCAAGAGACCCAGTACTTC.

Ten or more counts support this clonotype. The rearrangement joins TRBV29-1 to TRBJ2-7, with a weak D call TRBD1 (6 bases). Germline V CDR1 and CDR2: SQVTM, ANQGSEA. The CDR3 spans 15 residues. Trimming left V 4 bases short and J 2 bases short, with 18 bases between. The CDR3 DNA is TGCAGCGTTGGCGCGGTGACCGGGACACCCTACGAGCAGTACTTC. This translates into CSVGAVTGTPYEQYF.

This clonotype was found many times. The chain recombines TRBV29-1 with TRBJ2-1; D is tentatively TRBD1 or TRBD2 (7 bases each). V was cut by 7 bases and J by 0 bases, with 13 bases left in between. CDR1 and CDR2 from the germline V gene are SQVTM and ANQGSEA. This CDR3 is 14 amino acids long. The CDR3 region has the DNA TGCAGCGCGGAGCGGGACAGCTCCTACAATGAGCAGTTCTTC. Protein product: CSAERDSSYNEQFF.

This clonotype occurred a few times. The V and J genes are TRBV24-1 and TRBJ2-3; D unclear. The CDR3 contains 13 residues. The V end was cut by 8 bases, the J end by 0 bases, with 8 bases between. Germline V gene sequence: CDR1 KGHDR, CDR2 SFDVKD. The CDR3 spells CATNGGSTDTQYF. The DNA for the CDR3 is TGTGCCACCAACGGCGGTAGCACAGATACGCAGTATTTT.

Of note for this clonotype: The junction departs from germline at one end; a sequencing error may be responsible. The gene calls are TRBV30 and TRBJ1-6; 8 nucleotides align to TRBD1. This CDR3 spans 12 amino acids. The germline V gene encodes CDR1 GTSNPN and CDR2 SVGIG (reference sequence). The CDR3, as DNA: TGTGGCTGGGACAGGCGGAATTCACCCCTCCACTTT. Translated, it gives CGWDRRNSPLHF.